These 15 T cell receptor beta chains share one sample of origin, sequenced in a study of blood T cell repertoires in COVID-19. Produced via immunoSEQ multiplex PCR; TCRdb's table is partial and in-frame only. The sample lists fewer than 350,000 clones; approximately 80% were seen once. Sequenced sample: peripheral blood. The receptors here all came from a woman in her sixties or seventies with active or convalescent COVID-19.

The chain carries TRBV6-5 and TRBJ2-7, with TRBD2 as a possible D gene (5 bases). CDR1 MNHEY and CDR2 SVGAGI come from the germline V gene. The CDR3 covers 13 residues. The V gene lost 2 bases and the J gene lost 5 bases, with 10 bases spanning the gap. In DNA form, the CDR3 reads TGTGCCAGCAGTTACGATCTCGGGAACGAGCAGTACTTC. The encoded protein is CASSYDLGNEQYF.

The chain is built from TRBV19 and TRBJ1-6; D is undetermined. Germline CDR1 LNHDA, CDR2 SQIVND (reference sequence). V lost 10 bases and J 12 bases, leaving 13 bases between the germline ends. This CDR3 region has 11 residues. The CDR3 DNA is TGTGCCACCGGGAGCGCTCTACCCCTCCACTTT. Protein sequence: CATGSALPLHF.

The CDR3 sequence: CASSSQGGNQPQHF. The DNA of the CDR3 is TGCGCCAGCAGCTCACAGGGGGGAAATCAGCCCCAGCATTTT. This chain joins TRBV5-1 and TRBJ1-5; 8 bases line up with TRBD1. J lost 4 bases, V lost 3 bases, and 3 bases had no gene match. CDR1 is SGHRS and CDR2 is YFSETQ in the germline V gene. The CDR3 covers 14 residues.

This chain uses TRBV24-1 with TRBJ2-1; D is ambiguous. Trimming pared 3 bases from V and 5 bases from J, leaving 7 bases between. The CDR3 runs 13 residues. The germline CDR1 and CDR2 sequences are KGHDR and SFDVKD. The CDR3 protein is CATSDPVDNEQFF. DNA for the CDR3: TGTGCCACCAGTGATCCCGTTGACAATGAGCAGTTCTTC.

In DNA form, the CDR3 reads TGTGCCACCAGTGACGGGACAGGGGCTAACTATGGCTACACCTTC. Its translation: CATSDGTGANYGYTF. This rearrangement joins TRBV24-1 to TRBJ1-2; TRBD1 matches at 10 bases. In germline, CDR1 is KGHDR, CDR2 SFDVKD. The J segment lost 0 bases and the V segment lost 4 bases, leaving 1 base of the junction unmatched. The CDR3 totals 15 residues.

V usage is TRBV5-1 and J usage is TRBJ2-7, with 9 positions matching TRBD2. V lost 0 bases, J lost 4 bases, and 5 bases stayed unmatched. Germline V gives CDR1 SGHRS, CDR2 YFSETQ. This CDR3 comprises 15 residues. Here the CDR3 reads CASSLALAGIYEQYF. The CDR3 DNA is TGCGCCAGCAGCTTGGCGCTAGCGGGGATATACGAGCAGTACTTC.

This chain connects TRBV5-1 to TRBJ2-3; 10 nucleotides align to TRBD2. The CDR3 has 16 residues. V was pared by 0 bases and J by 1 base, with 2 bases of the junction left unmatched. Germline CDR1 reads SGHRS; CDR2 reads YFSETQ. In DNA form, the CDR3 reads TGCGCCAGCAGCTTGGACCTAGCGGGGGGCACAGATACGCAGTATTTT. Translation gives CASSLDLAGGTDTQYF. Supplemented by reference TRBV5-1 and TRBJ2-3, the full variable domain reads KAGVTQTPRYLIKTRGQQVTLSCSPISGHRSVSWYQQTPGQGLQFLFEYFSETQRNKGNFPGRFSGRQFSNSRSEMNVSTLELGDSALYLCASSLDLAGGTDTQYFGPGTRLTVL.

The CDR3 DNA reads TGTGCCAGCAGTGAAACGAGGATAAAGGATGAGACCCAGTACTTC. Translated, it gives CASSETRIKDETQYF. The chain couples TRBV2 to TRBJ2-5; no firm D call. Germline V gene lookup returns CDR1 SNHLY and CDR2 FYNNEI. V was cut by 2 bases and J by 5 bases, with 15 bases left in between. The CDR3 spans 15 residues.

This clone was seen a handful of times. The V and J genes are TRBV29-1 and TRBJ2-1, with a tentative D call TRBD2 (6 bases). The V gene lost 0 bases and the J gene lost 4 bases, with 16 bases spanning the gap. The CDR3 totals 16 residues. CDR1 and CDR2 (germline): SQVTM, ANQGSEA. The CDR3 sequence is CSVEEVGKGLYNEQFF. For the CDR3, the DNA is TGCAGCGTTGAAGAGGTTGGAAAGGGACTTTACAATGAGCAGTTCTTC.

This rearrangement joins TRBV6-5 to TRBJ1-4; no clear D. Germline V gene lookup returns CDR1 MNHEY and CDR2 SVGAGI. With 0 bases removed from V and 4 bases from J, the gap between germline ends came to 9 bases. This CDR3 comprises 15 residues. This CDR3 reads CASSYSANYNEKLFF. The CDR3 DNA sequence: TGTGCCAGCAGTTACTCGGCCAACTATAATGAAAAACTGTTTTTT.

The V call is TRBV9, the J call TRBJ1-5; 8 bases are a match to TRBD1. With V trimmed by 4 bases and J by 7 bases, 10 bases remained unmatched. CDR3 size: 15 residues. CDR1 is SGDLS, CDR2 YYNGEE, per germline. The CDR3 here is CASSNAFRGPQPQHF. The CDR3 DNA reads as TGTGCCAGCAGCAATGCTTTCAGGGGGCCCCAGCCCCAGCATTTT.

Comments on this clone: Other nucleotide sequences from this sample produce the same CDR3. The gene calls are TRBV6-2 or TRBV6-3 and TRBJ1-5; maybe TRBD1 (5 bases). Germline CDR1 and CDR2: MNHEY and SVGEGT. The CDR3 is made up of 15 amino acids. With 2 bases removed from V and 2 bases from J, the gap between germline ends came to 10 bases. The chain's CDR3 is CASSYGGSRNQPQHF. CDR3 bases: TGTGCCAGCAGTTACGGGGGGTCACGCAATCAGCCCCAGCATTTT.

This rearrangement joins TRBV7-3 to TRBJ2-3; 10 bases align to TRBD2. The germline V gene has CDR1 SGHTA and CDR2 FQGTGA. The CDR3 sequence is 18 residues long. With V trimmed by 2 bases and J by 1 base, 9 bases remained unmatched. The CDR3 DNA reads as TGTGCCAGCAGCTTACTCCTACCCGGGACTAGCGGCACAGATACGCAGTATTTT. It codes for CASSLLLPGTSGTDTQYF.

V gene TRBV29-1 combines with J gene TRBJ1-3; TRBD1 might be the D (5 bases). There are 12 residues in the CDR3. The V end was cut by 4 bases, the J end by 3 bases, with 7 bases between. Looked up from germline, CDR1 is SQVTM and CDR2 is ANQGSEA. CDR3 sequence (DNA): TGCAGCGTTGGCGGGGGTGGAAACACCATATATTTT. Protein: CSVGGGGNTIYF.

This sequence joins TRBV3-1 (or the pseudogene TRBV3-2) and TRBJ2-7, with D possibly TRBD1 on 5 matching bases. Trimming removed 1 base at V and 0 bases at J, with 10 bases between. Per germline, CDR1 LGHDT and CDR2 YNNKEL (reference sequence). The CDR3 length is 15 residues. CDR3 coding DNA: TGTGCCAGCAGCCAAGCTTACAGGTCCTCCTACGAGCAGTACTTC. It is translated as CASSQAYRSSYEQYF.